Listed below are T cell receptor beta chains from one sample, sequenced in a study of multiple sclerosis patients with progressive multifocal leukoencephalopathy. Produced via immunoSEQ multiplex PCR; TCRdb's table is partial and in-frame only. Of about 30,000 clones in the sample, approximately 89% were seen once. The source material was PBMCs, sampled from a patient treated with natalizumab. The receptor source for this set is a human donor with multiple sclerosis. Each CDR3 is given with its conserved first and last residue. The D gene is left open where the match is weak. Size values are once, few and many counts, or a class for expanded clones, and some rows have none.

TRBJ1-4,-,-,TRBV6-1,CASISLRSGEKLFF,TGTGCCAGCATTTCACTCCGATCCGGCGAAAAACTGTTTTTT
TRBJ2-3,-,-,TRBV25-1,CASNPTEFTDTQYF,TGTGCCAGCAATCCGACGGAATTCACAGATACGCAGTATTTT
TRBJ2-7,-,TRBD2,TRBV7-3,CASSPGLGEREQYF,TGTGCCAGCAGCCCGGGACTAGGGGAACGCGAGCAGTACTTC
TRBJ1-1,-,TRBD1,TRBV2,CASRWTGTEAFF,TGTGCCAGCAGATGGACAGGCACTGAAGCTTTCTTT
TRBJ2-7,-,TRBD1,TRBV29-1,CSVVIRDRGYEQYF,TGCAGCGTTGTTATCCGGGACAGGGGCTACGAGCAGTACTTC
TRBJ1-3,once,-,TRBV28,CASSLEAGALSGNTIYF,TGTGCCAGCAGTTTAGAGGCAGGGGCTCTCTCTGGAAACACCATATATTTT
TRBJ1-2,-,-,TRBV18,CASSPLAAGGGGGEDYGYTF,TGTGCCAGCTCACCGCTCGCAGCAGGAGGTGGCGGGGGAGAGGACTATGGCTACACCTTC
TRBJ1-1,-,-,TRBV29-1,CSVEDPRAGLNTEAFF,TGCAGCGTTGAAGATCCGAGGGCAGGGCTGAACACTGAAGCTTTCTTT
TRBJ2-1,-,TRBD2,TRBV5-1,CASSSGSAGGPNEQFF,TGCGCCAGCAGCTCCGGCTCAGCGGGAGGGCCTAATGAGCAGTTCTTC
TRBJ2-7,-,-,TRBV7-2,CASSVRQLGYEQYF,TGTGCCAGCAGCGTACGCCAATTGGGGTACGAGCAGTACTTC
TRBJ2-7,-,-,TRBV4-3,CASSQEGLGYEQYF,TGCGCCAGCAGCCAAGAAGGTTTGGGCTACGAGCAGTACTTC
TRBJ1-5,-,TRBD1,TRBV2,CASSPGGAQPQHF,TGTGCCAGCAGCCCAGGGGGGGCACAGCCCCAGCATTTT
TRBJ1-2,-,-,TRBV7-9,CASSLTEPSNYGYTF,TGTGCCAGCAGCTTAACTGAACCTTCTAACTATGGCTACACCTTC
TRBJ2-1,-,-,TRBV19,CASSIVSGPYNEQFF,TGTGCCAGTAGTATTGTCAGCGGCCCCTACAATGAGCAGTTCTTC
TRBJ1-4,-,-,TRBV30,CAWRRQPNEKLFF,TGTGCCTGGAGGCGTCAGCCTAATGAAAAACTGTTTTTT
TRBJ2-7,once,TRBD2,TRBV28,CASRPSGTSSYEQYF,TGTGCCAGCAGGCCGAGCGGGACGTCTTCCTACGAGCAGTACTTC
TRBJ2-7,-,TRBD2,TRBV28,CASSLLQGLAGAYEQYF,TGTGCCAGCAGTCTACTACAGGGACTAGCGGGAGCCTACGAGCAGTACTTC
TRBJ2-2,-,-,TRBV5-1,CASSLEGWPNTGELFF,TGCGCCAGCAGCTTGGAGGGTTGGCCGAACACCGGGGAGCTGTTTTTT
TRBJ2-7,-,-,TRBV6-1,CASMISGVGIGEQYF,TGTGCCAGCATGATTTCGGGGGTGGGTATTGGCGAGCAGTACTTC
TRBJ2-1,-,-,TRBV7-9,CASSFKGWNNEQFF,TGTGCCAGCAGCTTTAAGGGTTGGAACAATGAGCAGTTCTTC
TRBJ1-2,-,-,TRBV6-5,CASSSQGRNGYTF,TGTGCCAGCAGCTCCCAGGGGAGGAATGGCTACACCTTC
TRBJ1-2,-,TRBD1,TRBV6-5,CASSTRQGSGGYTF,TGTGCCAGCAGTACCAGACAGGGTAGCGGTGGCTACACCTTC
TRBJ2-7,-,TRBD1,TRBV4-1,CASSLGQSYEQYF,TGCGCCAGCAGCTTGGGACAGTCCTACGAGCAGTACTTC
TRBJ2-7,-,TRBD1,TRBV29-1,CSVLGTGPPYEQYF,TGCAGCGTCCTTGGGACAGGACCCCCCTACGAGCAGTACTTC
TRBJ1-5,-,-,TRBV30,CAWSSISANQPQHF,TGTGCCTGGAGTAGCATATCCGCTAATCAGCCCCAGCATTTT
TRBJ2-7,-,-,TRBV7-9,CASSPGWDEQYF,TGTGCCAGCAGCCCGGGTTGGGACGAGCAGTACTTC
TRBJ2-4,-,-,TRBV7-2,CASSVDFTPGLIQYF,TGTGCCAGCAGCGTAGACTTCACCCCCGGACTTATTCAGTACTTC
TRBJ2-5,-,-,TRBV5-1,CASSLGGEETQYF,TGCGCCAGCAGCTTGGGGGGAGAAGAGACCCAGTACTTC
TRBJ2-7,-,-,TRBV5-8,CASSLVRHYEQYF,TGTGCCAGCAGCTTGGTTCGCCACTACGAGCAGTACTTC
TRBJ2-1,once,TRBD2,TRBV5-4,CASSWMPGLDYNEQFF,TGTGCCAGCAGCTGGATGCCGGGACTAGATTACAATGAGCAGTTCTTC
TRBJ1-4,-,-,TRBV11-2,CASSLVGTSSEKLFF,TGTGCCAGCAGCTTAGTCGGGACGTCTTCCGAAAAACTGTTTTTT
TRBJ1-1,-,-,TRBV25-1,CASSPQGVREAFF,TGTGCCAGCAGTCCACAGGGTGTGCGTGAAGCTTTCTTT
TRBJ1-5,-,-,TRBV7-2,CASSLAAPSNQPQHF,TGTGCCAGCAGCTTAGCTGCCCCCAGCAATCAGCCCCAGCATTTT
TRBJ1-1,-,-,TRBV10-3,CAISRNTEAFF,TGTGCCATCAGTAGGAACACTGAAGCTTTCTTT
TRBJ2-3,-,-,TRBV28,CASKSGAADTQYF,TGTGCCAGCAAAAGCGGAGCAGCAGATACGCAGTATTTT
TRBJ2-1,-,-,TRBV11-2,CASSLEVVTVNEQFF,TGTGCCAGCAGCCTAGAGGTGGTGACGGTGAATGAGCAGTTCTTC
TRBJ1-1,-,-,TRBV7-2,CASSLAKGTAAVRTEAFF,TGTGCCAGCAGCTTAGCCAAAGGGACGGCGGCAGTCCGTACTGAAGCTTTCTTT
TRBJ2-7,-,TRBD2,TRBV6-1,CASSEVAGGTYEQYF,TGTGCCAGCAGTGAAGTAGCGGGAGGCACCTACGAGCAGTACTTC
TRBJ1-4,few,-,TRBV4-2,CASIRNWGADEKLFF,TGTGCCAGCATCAGAAATTGGGGGGCAGATGAAAAACTGTTTTTT
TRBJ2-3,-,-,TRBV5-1,CASSLAGISGDTQYF,TGCGCCAGCAGCTTGGCCGGGATTAGCGGAGATACGCAGTATTTT
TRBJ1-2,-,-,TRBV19,CASSQGRANYGYTF,TGTGCCAGTAGTCAGGGGAGGGCCAACTATGGCTACACCTTC
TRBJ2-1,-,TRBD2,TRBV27,CASSLTSEGSYNEQFF,TGTGCCAGCAGTTTGACTAGCGAGGGCTCCTACAATGAGCAGTTCTTC
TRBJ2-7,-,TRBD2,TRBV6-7,CASSPRLAGGGYEQYF,TGTGCCAGCAGTCCCCGGCTTGCGGGAGGGGGGTACGAGCAGTACTTC
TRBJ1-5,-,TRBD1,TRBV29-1,CSVVPAGGNQPQHF,TGCAGCGTTGTACCCGCAGGGGGGAATCAGCCCCAGCATTTT
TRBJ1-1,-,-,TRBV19,CASSPVEARQNTEAFF,TGTGCCAGTAGTCCCGTGGAGGCCAGGCAGAACACTGAAGCTTTCTTT
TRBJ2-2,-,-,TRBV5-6,CASSPTGLTGELFF,TGCGCCAGCAGCCCCACTGGGTTAACCGGGGAGCTGTTTTTT
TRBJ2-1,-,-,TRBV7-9,CASSSSGTFNNEQFF,TGTGCCAGCAGCTCCTCCGGGACGTTTAACAATGAGCAGTTCTTC
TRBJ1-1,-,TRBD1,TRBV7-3,CASSFDRDTEAFF,TGTGCCAGCAGCTTCGACAGGGACACTGAAGCTTTCTTT
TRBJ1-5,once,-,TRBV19,CASRIGSNQPQHF,TGTGCCAGTAGGATAGGTAGCAATCAGCCCCAGCATTTT
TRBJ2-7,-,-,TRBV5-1,CASSRGFSYEQYF,TGCGCCAGCAGCAGGGGGTTTTCCTACGAGCAGTACTTC
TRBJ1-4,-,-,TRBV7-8,CASNLMGVRENPREKLFF,TGTGCCAGCAACTTGATGGGGGTCAGGGAGAATCCACGAGAAAAACTGTTTTTT
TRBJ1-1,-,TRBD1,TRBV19,CASNLRTGSGNTEAFF,TGTGCCAGTAATCTACGGACAGGCTCGGGGAACACTGAAGCTTTCTTT
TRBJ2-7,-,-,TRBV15,CATSRAGGSYEQYF,TGCGCCACCAGCAGGGCTGGGGGCTCCTACGAGCAGTACTTC
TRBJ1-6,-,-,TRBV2,CASSGAGRSPLHF,TGTGCCAGCAGTGGCGCAGGGAGATCACCCCTCCACTTT
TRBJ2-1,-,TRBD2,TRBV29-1,CSVEGLGLAVGEQFF,TGCAGCGTTGAAGGACTCGGACTAGCCGTTGGTGAGCAGTTCTTC